A selection of T cell receptor beta chains follows, all from one sample in a study of CD8+CD57+ T cells in acquired aplastic anemia. TCRdb independently ran MiXCR on the reads; one entry per CDR3 protein. The sample consists of 150,000 to 200,000 distinct CDR3 sequences, roughly half of them appearing once. The sequenced material came from sorted CD4+, CD8+, or CD8+CD57+ T cells (not recorded which) from PBMCs. Receptor source: a human donor with aplastic anemia. Both conserved end residues are part of each CDR3. D genes are given only for firm matches. The size entry is marked missing in some rows and otherwise reads once, few, many or a size class.

d_call j_call v_call clone_size cdr3_aa cdr3_nt
TRBD1 TRBJ1-6 TRBV19 NA CASSPRLAGGFSPLHF TGTGCCAGTAGCCCCCGCCTCGCAGGGGGCTTTTCACCCCTCCACTTT
NA TRBJ1-1 TRBV29-1 NA CSVAGTNTEALF TGCAGCGTTGCTGGGACGAACACTGAAGCTCTCTTT
TRBD2 TRBJ2-1 TRBV24-1 NA CATQRTSGSRNEQFF TGTGCCACTCAGAGGACTAGCGGGAGCAGGAATGAGCAGTTCTTC
NA TRBJ1-2 TRBV7-2 NA CASSPQGRGYGYTF TGTGCCAGCAGCCCACAGGGACGGGGATATGGCTACACCTTC
TRBD1 TRBJ2-7 TRBV29-1 NA CSVEYRDSLFGEQYF TGCAGCGTTGAATATAGGGACAGCCTTTTTGGCGAGCAGTACTTC
TRBD1 TRBJ2-3 TRBV24-1 NA CATSQGQGLLDTQYF TGTGCCACCTCCCAGGGACAGGGTTTGTTAGATACGCAGTATTTT
NA TRBJ1-5 TRBV18 NA CASSPDRSQPQHF TGTGCCAGCTCACCAGACAGGTCTCAGCCCCAGCATTTT
NA TRBJ1-2 TRBV6-1 many CASRPSGSGNYGYTF TGTGCCAGCAGGCCGTCAGGGTCGGGTAACTATGGCTACACCTTC
TRBD2 TRBJ2-2 TRBV11-2 NA CASSPRRGLAGAGTGELFF TGTGCCAGCAGCCCCCGCCGGGGACTAGCGGGGGCGGGCACCGGGGAGCTGTTTTTT
NA TRBJ1-2 TRBV5-4 NA CASSPGGRAGYTF TGTGCCAGCAGCCCGGGGGGGCGGGCTGGCTACACCTTC
NA TRBJ1-2 TRBV6-1 many CASSVHPQIVTYGYTF TGTGCCAGCAGTGTCCACCCTCAAATCGTTACGTATGGCTACACCTTC
TRBD1 TRBJ2-7 TRBV2 NA CASSDRQGAREQYF TGTGCCAGCAGTGACCGACAGGGGGCGAGGGAGCAGTACTTC
TRBD1 TRBJ2-5 TRBV5-1 many CASSEGQGLGQETQYF TGCGCCAGCAGCGAGGGACAGGGATTAGGCCAAGAGACCCAGTACTTC
NA TRBJ2-1 TRBV4-1 few CASSQGQVEFNEQFF TGCGCCAGCAGCCAAGGACAGGTAGAATTCAATGAGCAGTTCTTC
TRBD2 TRBJ2-5 TRBV10-3 NA CAISEGGGSRTQYF TGTGCCATCAGTGAGGGCGGGGGGTCCAGGACCCAGTACTTC
NA TRBJ1-5 TRBV19 NA CASREAGRNQPQHF TGTGCCAGTAGAGAGGCAGGGCGCAATCAGCCCCAGCATTTT
NA TRBJ1-3 TRBV2 NA CASSDGTGNTIYF TGTGCCAGCAGTGACGGGACTGGAAACACCATATATTTT
NA TRBJ1-1 TRBV11-1 once CASSPTNPGARVVNTEAFF TGTGCCAGCTCACCTACGAATCCAGGGGCACGGGTCGTGAACACTGAAGCTTTCTTT
TRBD2 TRBJ2-1 TRBV11-2 NA CASSPQAGIYNEQFF TGTGCCAGCAGCCCCCAAGCGGGAATCTACAATGAGCAGTTCTTC
NA TRBJ2-3 TRBV10-3 NA CAISGQGGGTDTQYF TGTGCCATCAGTGGCCAGGGGGGGGGCACAGATACGCAGTATTTT
TRBD2 TRBJ2-1 TRBV7-9 many CASSLAELRLAHNEQFF TGTGCCAGCAGCTTAGCTGAATTAAGACTAGCGCACAATGAGCAGTTCTTC
TRBD1 TRBJ1-1 TRBV10-3 many CAIRGTVNTEAFF TGTGCCATCAGGGGGACAGTGAACACTGAAGCTTTCTTT
TRBD2 TRBJ2-5 TRBV20-1 many CSARGGAGRQETQYF TGCAGTGCTAGAGGAGGAGCGGGGCGCCAAGAGACCCAGTACTTC
NA TRBJ1-1 TRBV19 many CASLGQGNTEAFF TGTGCCAGTTTAGGGCAGGGCAACACTGAAGCTTTCTTT
TRBD1 TRBJ1-2 TRBV19 many CASSTGQGVGDGYTF TGTGCCAGTAGCACGGGACAGGGGGTCGGAGATGGCTACACCTTC
TRBD1 TRBJ2-1 TRBV10-3 many CAIKKQGGNEQFF TGTGCCATCAAAAAACAGGGGGGCAATGAGCAGTTCTTC
TRBD1 TRBJ2-2 TRBV7-2 NA CASSHRGSGELFF TGTGCCAGCAGCCACAGGGGGTCCGGGGAGCTGTTTTTT
NA TRBJ1-2 TRBV11-2 NA CASSLESQEGYTF TGTGCCAGCAGCTTAGAGAGCCAGGAGGGCTACACCTTC
TRBD1 TRBJ1-2 TRBV19 NA CASRGGRDRGNYGYTF TGTGCCAGTAGGGGAGGCCGGGACAGGGGTAACTATGGCTACACCTTC
NA TRBJ1-5 TRBV2 NA CASSPTDVQPQHF TGTGCCAGCAGTCCGACAGATGTTCAGCCCCAGCATTTT
TRBD2 TRBJ2-5 TRBV20-1 NA CSASGGAKETQYF TGCAGTGCTAGCGGGGGGGCCAAAGAGACCCAGTACTTC
TRBD1 TRBJ2-3 TRBV9 NA CASSAEGQGLSTDTQYF TGTGCCAGCAGCGCTGAAGGACAGGGGCTGAGCACAGATACGCAGTATTTT
NA TRBJ2-5 TRBV29-1 NA CSVSRQGTKQEAQYF TGCAGCGTTAGTCGCCAGGGGACAAAGCAGGAGGCCCAGTACTTC
TRBD1 TRBJ1-4 TRBV11-1 NA CASSLASRTGSKRKLSF TGTGCCAGCAGCTTAGCGAGTAGGACAGGCTCGAAGAGAAAACTGTCTTTT
NA TRBJ1-5 TRBV6-1 few CASSGGTGTGNQPQHF TGTGCCAGCAGTGGGGGCACCGGGACGGGCAATCAGCCCCAGCATTTT